What follows are 21 T cell receptor beta chains derived from one specimen sequenced in a study of OX40 agonist ivuxolimab in advanced cancers. Assay: immunoSEQ multiplex PCR; the TCRdb copy retains only in-frame clones and omits some. Altogether around 63,000 clones are present, roughly nine tenths being singletons, with the ten largest covering 10% to 14%. The specimen comprised CD4+ or CD8+ T cells sorted from blood, sampled in a trial of the OX40 agonist ivuxolimab. These receptors originate from an adult with an advanced solid tumor such as melanoma, head and neck, liver or kidney cancer.

The gene calls are TRBV6-1 and TRBJ2-3; TRBD2 aligns across 7 bases. CDR1 is MNHNS and CDR2 is SASEGT in the germline V gene. The CDR3 is made up of 16 amino acids. J was trimmed by 0 bases and V by 3 bases; bases with no gene match: 6. The CDR3, as DNA: TGTGCCAGCAGTGAGTTCGGGCGGGAGAGCACAGATACGCAGTATTTT. Translation: CASSEFGRESTDTQYF.

V usage is TRBV28 and J usage is TRBJ1-2; tentatively, D is TRBD1 (6 bases). CDR1 is MDHEN, CDR2 SYDVKM, per germline. CDR3 length: 14 amino acids. Deletions cut 6 bases from V and 4 bases from J, with 15 bases between. This CDR3 reads CASRRTGFGYGYTF. DNA of the CDR3: TGTGCCAGCAGGCGCACAGGGTTCGGCTATGGCTACACCTTC.

V and J are TRBV6-1 and TRBJ1-1, with no clear D. The CDR3 extends over 14 amino acids. Germline V lookup: CDR1 MNHNS, CDR2 SASEGT. V was cut by 5 bases and J by 4 bases, with 14 bases left in between. CDR3 DNA: TGTGCCAGCAGTCCTGAGGTAGTGGGCACTGAAGCTTTCTTT. Its protein is CASSPEVVGTEAFF.

This chain uses TRBV29-1 with TRBJ2-3; possible D gene TRBD2, 6 bases. This CDR3 is built from 15 residues. The germline V and J ends were trimmed by 4 bases and 6 bases, with 20 bases remaining between them. Germline CDR1 is SQVTM and CDR2 is ANQGSEA. The CDR3 loop reads CSVGALGGESDTQYF. The CDR3 bases are TGCAGCGTTGGGGCCCTGGGCGGGGAGAGTGATACGCAGTATTTT.

The gene calls are TRBV5-1 and TRBJ2-1, with 10 bases that match TRBD2. The ends lost 4 bases at V and 3 bases at J; junction bases unmatched: 7. From germline, CDR1 is SGHRS and CDR2 YFSETQ. The CDR3 loop spans 16 amino acids. The CDR3 DNA follows: TGCGCCAGCAGCCCAAATAGCGGGGGGATCTACAATGAGCAGTTCTTC. The encoded protein is CASSPNSGGIYNEQFF. The full variable domain, in which reference TRBV5-1 and TRBJ2-1 provide the parts outside the CDR3, is KAGVTQTPRYLIKTRGQQVTLSCSPISGHRSVSWYQQTPGQGLQFLFEYFSETQRNKGNFPGRFSGRQFSNSRSEMNVSTLELGDSALYLCASSPNSGGIYNEQFFGPGTRLTVL.

This clone was recorded only once. The chain is built from TRBV5-1 and TRBJ2-5; D unresolved. CDR3 length: 15 residues. Trimming removed 0 bases from V and 5 bases from J, with 14 bases in between. The germline V gene encodes CDR1 SGHRS and CDR2 YFSETQ. As DNA, the CDR3 is TGCGCCAGCAGCTTGGCCGAACGTGGGGTGGAGACCCAGTACTTC. Protein sequence: CASSLAERGVETQYF.

The V gene is TRBV28, the J gene TRBJ1-2, with no clear D. Germline V gene data show CDR1 as MDHEN and CDR2 as SYDVKM. The length of the CDR3 is 14 residues. Trimming removed 2 bases from V and 4 bases from J, with 11 bases in between. The DNA for the CDR3 is TGTGCCAGCAGTTTAGGTCCGCCAGCCTATGGCTACACCTTC. This encodes CASSLGPPAYGYTF.

V gene TRBV10-3 combines with J gene TRBJ1-3, with D maybe TRBD1 (5 bases). Trimming cost V 6 bases and J 2 bases, with 14 bases left between them. The CDR3 is 15 amino acids. Germline CDR1 is ENHRY and CDR2 is SYGVKD. CDR3 DNA sequence: TGTGCCATCAGGGGGGGGGAGCAGCCTGGAAACACCATATATTTT. It codes for CAIRGGEQPGNTIYF.

This clone was seen a single time. At one boundary the junction diverges from the germline segment, which might be a read error. The identical CDR3 is also encoded by other nucleotide sequences in the sample. V usage is TRBV9 and J usage is TRBJ2-3; D gene uncertain. Per germline, CDR1 SGDLS and CDR2 YYNGEE. The CDR3 loop spans 15 amino acids. CDR3 DNA sequence: TGCGCCAGCAGCGTGGAGCGACACACGGGAGATACGCAGTATTTT. It is translated as CASSVERHTGDTQYF. The variable domain in full, completed from reference TRBV9 and TRBJ2-3, reads DSGVTQTPKHLITATGQRVTLRCSPRSGDLSVYWYQQSLDQGLQFLIQYYNGEERAKGNILERFSAQQFPDLHSELNLSSLELGDSALYFCASSVERHTGDTQYFGPGTRLTVL.

This rearrangement joins TRBV5-8 to TRBJ2-1; D remains ambiguous. The CDR3 is 13 amino acids. With 2 bases removed from V and 11 bases from J, the gap between germline ends came to 14 bases. The V gene's germline CDR1 is SGHTS and CDR2 YDEGEE. As DNA, the CDR3 is TGTGCCAGCAGCTTAATTAACAGCTACAAGCAGTTCTTC. As protein: CASSLINSYKQFF.

V is TRBV19 and J is TRBJ2-2; 9 nucleotides agree with TRBD1. Germline values: CDR1 LNHDA, CDR2 SQIVND (reference sequence). This CDR3 is built from 17 residues. Trimming took 3 bases from V and 1 from J; bases not matched to a gene: 6. CDR3 sequence: CASSIGTGRRNTGELFF. The CDR3 nucleotides are TGTGCCAGTAGTATCGGGACAGGGAGGCGGAACACCGGGGAGCTGTTTTTT.

J is TRBJ2-5 and V is TRBV6-6; tentative D call: TRBD2 (5 bases). The CDR3 consists of 16 residues. Germline CDR1 is MNHNY and CDR2 is SVGAGI (reference sequence). V lost 2 bases, J lost 0 bases, and 13 bases lay in between. Here the CDR3 reads CASSYPRGQYQETQYF. DNA of the CDR3: TGTGCCAGCAGTTACCCTCGAGGGCAGTACCAAGAGACCCAGTACTTC.

The rearrangement links TRBV18 to TRBJ2-7; D is ambiguous. Germline V CDR1 and CDR2: KGHSH, LQKENI. There are 14 residues in the CDR3. Trimming removed 3 bases at V and 6 bases at J, with 15 bases between. Here the CDR3 reads CASSPDPVLGEQYF. The CDR3 nucleotides read TGTGCCAGCTCACCGGATCCGGTCTTGGGCGAGCAGTACTTC.

This clone was recorded once. The chain recombines TRBV5-4 with TRBJ2-2, with 9 bases that match TRBD2. CDR1 and CDR2 (germline): SGHNT, YYREEE (reference sequence). The CDR3 has 14 amino acids. V was pared by 0 bases and J by 9 bases, with 3 bases of the junction left unmatched. The DNA for the CDR3 is TGTGCCAGCAGCTTGGGGCCTAGCGGGAGGGAGCTGTTTTTT. Translation: CASSLGPSGRELFF.

The chain combines TRBV4-1 with TRBJ2-4; perhaps D is TRBD1 or TRBD2 (6 bases each). This CDR3 has 16 residues. Trimming pared 2 bases from V and 2 bases from J, leaving 13 bases between. The germline gives CDR1 MGHRA, CDR2 YSYEKL. CDR3 sequence: CASSQWGDNPKNIQYF. The CDR3 DNA reads as TGCGCCAGCAGCCAATGGGGGGACAACCCCAAAAACATTCAGTACTTC.

The chain combines TRBV28 with TRBJ2-7; 14 bases are shared with TRBD2. CDR1 and CDR2 from the germline V gene are MDHEN and SYDVKM. CDR3 length: 16 amino acids. The V segment lost 6 bases and the J segment 3 bases; nucleotides outside the gene matches: 7. In DNA form, the CDR3 reads TGTGCCAGCAGCTCGGCAGGGACTAGCGGGGGCTACGAGCAGTACTTC. Translation gives CASSSAGTSGGYEQYF.

V is TRBV5-1 and J is TRBJ1-1; 10 bases fit TRBD1. Per the germline V gene, CDR1 is SGHRS and CDR2 is YFSETQ. The V segment lost 2 bases and the J segment 7 bases; nucleotides outside the gene matches: 8. The CDR3 loop spans 15 amino acids. CDR3 nucleotides: TGCGCCAGCAGCTTCTCACCCGGGACAGGGGATGAAGCTTTCTTT. As protein: CASSFSPGTGDEAFF.

V gene TRBV10-3 combines with J gene TRBJ2-1; 8 bases align to TRBD2. V shed 5 bases, J shed 6 bases, and the junction held 9 bases outside the gene matches. Looked up from germline, CDR1 is ENHRY and CDR2 is SYGVKD. The CDR3 is 15 residues long. DNA for the CDR3: TGTGCCATCAGTCAGGTGGCGGGAGGAGTCAATGAGCAGTTCTTC. This sequence encodes CAISQVAGGVNEQFF.

This chain uses TRBV4-1 with TRBJ2-2; 9 nucleotides agree with TRBD2. Trimming at V came to 4 bases and at J to 6 bases, leaving 9 bases not matched to a gene. The germline gives CDR1 MGHRA, CDR2 YSYEKL. CDR3 length equals 16 residues. The CDR3 bases are TGCGCCAGCAGCCCCGCGGGCGGGAGGGCCGCCGGGGAGCTGTTTTTT. Protein product: CASSPAGGRAAGELFF.

V is TRBV9 and J is TRBJ2-7, with 13 bases fitting TRBD2. Germline V lookup: CDR1 SGDLS, CDR2 YYNGEE. This CDR3 is built from 17 residues. The trim removed 4 bases at V and 4 bases at J, leaving 11 bases unmatched. The CDR3 DNA is TGTGCCAGCAGCCCGAGTGGACTAGCGGGGGTCCCATACGAGCAGTACTTC. Protein: CASSPSGLAGVPYEQYF.

This CDR3 reads CASWELGTDTQYF. In nucleotides, the CDR3 is TGTGCCAGCTGGGAGCTGGGGACAGATACGCAGTATTTT. The gene calls are TRBV11-1 and TRBJ2-3, with D possibly TRBD2 on 5 matching bases. The germline V gene has CDR1 SGHAT and CDR2 FQDESV (reference sequence). Trimming took off 8 bases at V and 3 bases at J, with 12 bases between the two ends. This CDR3 has 13 residues. Together with reference TRBV11-1 and TRBJ2-3, the CDR3 gives the full variable domain: EAEVAQSPRYKITEKSQAVAFWCDPISGHATLYWYRQILGQGPELLVQFQDESVVDDSQLPKDRFSAERLKGVDSTLKIQPAELGDSAMYLCASWELGTDTQYFGPGTRLTVL.